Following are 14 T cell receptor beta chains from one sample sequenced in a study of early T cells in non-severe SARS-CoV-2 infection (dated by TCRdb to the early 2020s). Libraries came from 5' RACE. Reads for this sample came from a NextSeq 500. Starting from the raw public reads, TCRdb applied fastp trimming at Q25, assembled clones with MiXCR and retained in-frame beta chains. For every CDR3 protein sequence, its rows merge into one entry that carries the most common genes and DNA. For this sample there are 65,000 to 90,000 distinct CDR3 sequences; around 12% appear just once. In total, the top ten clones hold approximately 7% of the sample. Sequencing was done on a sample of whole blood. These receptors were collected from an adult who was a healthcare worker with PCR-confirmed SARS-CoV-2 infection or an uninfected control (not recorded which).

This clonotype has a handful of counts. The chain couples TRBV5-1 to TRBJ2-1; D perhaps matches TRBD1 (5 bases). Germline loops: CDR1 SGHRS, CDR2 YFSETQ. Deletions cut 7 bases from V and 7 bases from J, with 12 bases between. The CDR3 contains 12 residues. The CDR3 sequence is CASWGSANEQFF. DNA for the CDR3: TGCGCCAGCTGGGGCAGCGCTAATGAGCAGTTCTTC.

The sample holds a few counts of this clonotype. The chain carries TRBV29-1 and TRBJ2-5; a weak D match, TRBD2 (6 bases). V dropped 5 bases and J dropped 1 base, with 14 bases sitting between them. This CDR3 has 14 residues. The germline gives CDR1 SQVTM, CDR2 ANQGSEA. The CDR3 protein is CSVHSGSFQETQYF. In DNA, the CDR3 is TGCAGCGTTCATTCCGGGAGCTTCCAAGAGACCCAGTACTTC.

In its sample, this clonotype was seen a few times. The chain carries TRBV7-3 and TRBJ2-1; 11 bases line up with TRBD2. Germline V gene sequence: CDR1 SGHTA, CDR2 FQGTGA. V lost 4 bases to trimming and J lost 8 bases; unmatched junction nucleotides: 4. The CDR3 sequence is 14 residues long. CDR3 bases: TGTGCCAGCAGCTCTCTAGCGGGAGGTTATGAGCAGTTCTTC. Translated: CASSSLAGGYEQFF. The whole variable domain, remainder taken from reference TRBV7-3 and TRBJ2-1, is GAGVSQTPSNKVTEKGKYVELRCDPISGHTALYWYRQSLGQGPEFLIYFQGTGAADDSGLPNDRFFAVRPEGSVSTLKIQRTERGDSAVYLCASSSLAGGYEQFFGPGTRLTVL.

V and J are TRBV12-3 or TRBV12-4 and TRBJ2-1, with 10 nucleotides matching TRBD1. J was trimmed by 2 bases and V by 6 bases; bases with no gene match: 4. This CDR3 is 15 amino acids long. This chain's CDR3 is CASSLTGGPYNEQFF. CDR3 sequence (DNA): TGTGCCAGCAGCTTGACAGGGGGCCCCTACAATGAGCAGTTCTTC.

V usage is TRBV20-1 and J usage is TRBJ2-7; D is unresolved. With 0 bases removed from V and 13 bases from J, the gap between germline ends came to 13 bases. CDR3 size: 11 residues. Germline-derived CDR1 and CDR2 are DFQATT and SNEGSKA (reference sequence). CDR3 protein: CSAREHNVAYF. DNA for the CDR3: TGCAGTGCTAGAGAGCATAATGTGGCTTACTTC.

In DNA, the CDR3 is TGCGCCAGCAGCCAAGATCTGCTAAACGGGAGAAACACCGGGGAGCTGTTTTTT. Translating it yields CASSQDLLNGRNTGELFF. This chain connects TRBV4-3 to TRBJ2-2; perhaps TRBD2 as D (6 bases). Trimming took off 0 bases at V and 2 bases at J, with 16 bases between the two ends. Germline CDR1 is LGHNA and CDR2 is YSLEER. The CDR3 has 18 residues.

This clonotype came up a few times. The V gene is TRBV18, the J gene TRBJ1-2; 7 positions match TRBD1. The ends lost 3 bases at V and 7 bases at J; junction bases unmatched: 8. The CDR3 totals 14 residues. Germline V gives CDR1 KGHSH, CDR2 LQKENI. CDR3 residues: CASSPEQGFGGYTF. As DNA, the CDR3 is TGTGCCAGCTCACCGGAACAGGGGTTCGGTGGCTACACCTTC. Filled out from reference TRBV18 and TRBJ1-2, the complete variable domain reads NAGVMQNPRHLVRRRGQEARLRCSPMKGHSHVYWYRQLPEEGLKFMVYLQKENIIDESGMPKERFSAEFPKEGPSILRIQQVVRGDSAAYFCASSPEQGFGGYTFGSGTRLTVV.

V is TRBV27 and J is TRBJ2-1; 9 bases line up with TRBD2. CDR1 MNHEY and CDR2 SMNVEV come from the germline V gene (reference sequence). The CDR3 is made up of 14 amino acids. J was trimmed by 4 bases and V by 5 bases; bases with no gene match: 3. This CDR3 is CASSPSGTYNEQFF. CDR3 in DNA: TGTGCCAGCAGTCCTAGCGGGACTTACAATGAGCAGTTCTTC.

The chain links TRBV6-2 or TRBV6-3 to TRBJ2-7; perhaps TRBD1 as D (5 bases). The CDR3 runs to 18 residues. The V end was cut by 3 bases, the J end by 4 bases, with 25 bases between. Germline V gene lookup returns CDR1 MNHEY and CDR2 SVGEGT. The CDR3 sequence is CASSYPQDKLLPRYEQYF. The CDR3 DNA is TGTGCCAGCAGTTATCCACAGGACAAGCTTTTACCTCGTTACGAGCAGTACTTC.

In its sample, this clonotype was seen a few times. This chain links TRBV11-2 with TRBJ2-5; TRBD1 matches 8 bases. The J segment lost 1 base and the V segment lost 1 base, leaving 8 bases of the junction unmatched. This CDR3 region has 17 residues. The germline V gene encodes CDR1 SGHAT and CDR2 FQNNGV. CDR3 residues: CASSLGGQGSSQETQYF. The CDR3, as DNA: TGTGCCAGCAGCTTAGGAGGACAGGGAAGTAGCCAAGAGACCCAGTACTTC.

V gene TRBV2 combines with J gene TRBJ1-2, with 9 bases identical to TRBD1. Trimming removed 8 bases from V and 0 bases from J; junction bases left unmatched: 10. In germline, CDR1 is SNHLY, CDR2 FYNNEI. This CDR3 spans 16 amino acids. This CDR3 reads CASPAAGQGTNYGYTF. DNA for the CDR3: TGTGCCAGCCCCGCGGCGGGACAGGGCACTAACTATGGCTACACCTTC.

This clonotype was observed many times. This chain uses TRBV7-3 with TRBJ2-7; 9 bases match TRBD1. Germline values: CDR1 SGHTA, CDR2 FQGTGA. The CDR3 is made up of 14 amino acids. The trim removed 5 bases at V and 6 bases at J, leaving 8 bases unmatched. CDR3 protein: CASSADRGPSEQYF. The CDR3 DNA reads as TGTGCCAGCAGCGCGGACAGGGGCCCAAGCGAGCAGTACTTC.

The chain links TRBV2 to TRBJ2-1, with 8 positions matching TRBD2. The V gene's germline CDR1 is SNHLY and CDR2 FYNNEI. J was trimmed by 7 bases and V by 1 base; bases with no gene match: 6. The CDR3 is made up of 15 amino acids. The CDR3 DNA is TGTGCCAGCAGTGAAGTGGCGGGAGGTAGGAATGAGCAGTTCTTC. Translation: CASSEVAGGRNEQFF. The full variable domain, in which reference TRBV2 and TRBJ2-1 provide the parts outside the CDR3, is EPEVTQTPSHQVTQMGQEVILRCVPISNHLYFYWYRQILGQKVEFLVSFYNNEISEKSEIFDDQFSVERPDGSNFTLKIRSTKLEDSAMYFCASSEVAGGRNEQFFGPGTRLTVL.

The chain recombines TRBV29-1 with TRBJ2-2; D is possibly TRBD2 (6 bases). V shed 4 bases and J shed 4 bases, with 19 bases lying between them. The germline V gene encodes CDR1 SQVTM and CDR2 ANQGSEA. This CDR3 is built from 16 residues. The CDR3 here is CSVGQPQLGGTGELFF. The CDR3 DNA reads TGCAGCGTTGGGCAGCCACAATTGGGGGGCACCGGGGAGCTGTTTTTT.